This TCR beta chain was captured by sequencing in a study of graft-versus-host responses after intestinal transplantation. Some clones are missing from TCRdb's copy, which holds only in-frame ones; the method was immunoSEQ multiplex PCR. Of 80,000 or so clones in the sample, about 90% were seen once. For this clone: Antigen unknown.

Findings and caveats of the study: Early post-transplant HvG declines were associated with peak circulating GvH clone levels.

The germline V gene has CDR1 SGHRS and CDR2 YFSETQ. The V and J ends lost 5 bases and 2 bases, in that order; junction bases with no gene match: 9. The CDR3 consists of 18 residues. This receptor was obtained from a human patient who received an intestinal transplant, so some T cells may come from the graft donor. The specimen comprised PBMCs, sampled 98 days after intestinal transplantation. V gene TRBV5-1 combines with J gene TRBJ2-5, with TRBD2 matching over 16 bases. The CDR3 here is CASRSGTSGRAGQETQYF. In DNA, the CDR3 is TGCGCCAGCAGATCCGGGACTAGCGGGAGGGCGGGACAAGAGACCCAGTACTTC.